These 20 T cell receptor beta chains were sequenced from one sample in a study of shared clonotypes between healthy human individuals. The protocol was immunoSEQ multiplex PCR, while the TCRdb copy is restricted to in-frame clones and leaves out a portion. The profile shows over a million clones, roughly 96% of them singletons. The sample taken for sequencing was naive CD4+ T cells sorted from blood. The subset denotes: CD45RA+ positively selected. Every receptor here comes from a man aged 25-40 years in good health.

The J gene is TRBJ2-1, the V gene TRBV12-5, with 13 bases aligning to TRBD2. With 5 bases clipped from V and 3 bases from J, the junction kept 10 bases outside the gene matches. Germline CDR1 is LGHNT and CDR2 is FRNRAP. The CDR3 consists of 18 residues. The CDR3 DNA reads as TGTGCTAGTGGTCCAGGTACGACTAGCGGGAGGATCTACAATGAGCAGTTCTTC. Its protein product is CASGPGTTSGRIYNEQFF.

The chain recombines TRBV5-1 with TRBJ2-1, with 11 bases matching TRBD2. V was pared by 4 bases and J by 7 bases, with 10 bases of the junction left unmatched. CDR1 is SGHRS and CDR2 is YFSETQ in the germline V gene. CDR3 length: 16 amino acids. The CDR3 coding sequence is TGCGCCAGCAGCCTGGGAAATAGCGGGAGGGCTAATGAGCAGTTCTTC. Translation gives CASSLGNSGRANEQFF.

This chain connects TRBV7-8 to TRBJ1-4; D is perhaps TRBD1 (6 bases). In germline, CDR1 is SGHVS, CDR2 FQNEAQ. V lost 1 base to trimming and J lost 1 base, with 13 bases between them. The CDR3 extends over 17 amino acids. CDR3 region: CASSLVGGRVTNEKLFF. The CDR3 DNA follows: TGTGCCAGCAGCTTAGTAGGGGGGCGCGTAACTAATGAAAAACTGTTTTTT.

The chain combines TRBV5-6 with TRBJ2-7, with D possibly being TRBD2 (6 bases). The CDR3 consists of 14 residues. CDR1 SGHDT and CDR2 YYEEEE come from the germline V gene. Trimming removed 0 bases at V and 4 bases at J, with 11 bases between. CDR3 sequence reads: CASSLATGTYEQYF. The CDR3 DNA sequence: TGTGCCAGCAGCTTGGCTACCGGGACTTACGAGCAGTACTTC.

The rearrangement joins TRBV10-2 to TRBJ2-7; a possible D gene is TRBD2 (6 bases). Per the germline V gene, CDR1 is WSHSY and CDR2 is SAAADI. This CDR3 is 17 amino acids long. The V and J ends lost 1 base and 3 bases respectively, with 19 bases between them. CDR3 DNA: TGCGCCAGCAGTGAGTTTCCCCCGGGAGTACCGTTCTACGAGCAGTACTTC. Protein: CASSEFPPGVPFYEQYF.

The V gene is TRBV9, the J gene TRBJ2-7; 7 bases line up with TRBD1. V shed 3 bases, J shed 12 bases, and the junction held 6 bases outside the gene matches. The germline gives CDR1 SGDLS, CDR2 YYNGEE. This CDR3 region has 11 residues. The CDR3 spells CASSDPGQRYF. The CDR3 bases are TGTGCCAGCAGCGACCCGGGACAGAGGTACTTC.

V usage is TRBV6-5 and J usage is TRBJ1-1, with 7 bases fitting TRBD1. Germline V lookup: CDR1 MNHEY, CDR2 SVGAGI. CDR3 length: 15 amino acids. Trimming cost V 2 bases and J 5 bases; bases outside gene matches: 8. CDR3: CASSYTPTGITEAFF. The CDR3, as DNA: TGTGCCAGCAGTTACACACCGACAGGGATAACTGAAGCTTTCTTT.

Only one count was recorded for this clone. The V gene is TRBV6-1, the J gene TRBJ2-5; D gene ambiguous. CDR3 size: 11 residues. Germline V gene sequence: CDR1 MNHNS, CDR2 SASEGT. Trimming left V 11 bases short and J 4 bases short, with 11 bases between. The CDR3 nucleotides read TGTGCCGGATCGGGTGCAGAGACCCAGTACTTC. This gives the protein CAGSGAETQYF.

The DNA of the CDR3 is TGCAGCGCGACACCGGGTGGTGGAGGGGGTAGTGGCTACACCTTC. Translation gives CSATPGGGGGSGYTF. The V gene is TRBV29-1, the J gene TRBJ1-2, with D maybe TRBD1 (6 bases). The V gene's germline CDR1 is SQVTM and CDR2 ANQGSEA. This CDR3 contains 15 residues. V dropped 7 bases and J dropped 7 bases, with 25 bases sitting between them.

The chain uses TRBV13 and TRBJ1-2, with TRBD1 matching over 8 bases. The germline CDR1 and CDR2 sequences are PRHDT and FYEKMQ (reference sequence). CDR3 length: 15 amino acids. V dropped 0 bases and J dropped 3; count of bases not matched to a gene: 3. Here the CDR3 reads CASSLGGQVYYGYTF. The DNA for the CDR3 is TGTGCCAGCAGCTTAGGGGGACAGGTGTACTATGGCTACACCTTC.

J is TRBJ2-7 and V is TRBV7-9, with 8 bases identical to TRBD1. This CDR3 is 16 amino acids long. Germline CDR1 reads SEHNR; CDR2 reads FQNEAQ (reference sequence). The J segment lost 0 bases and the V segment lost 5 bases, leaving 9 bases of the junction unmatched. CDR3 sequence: CASSDRKGTGSYEQYF. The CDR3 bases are TGTGCCAGCAGCGATAGAAAAGGGACAGGCTCCTACGAGCAGTACTTC.

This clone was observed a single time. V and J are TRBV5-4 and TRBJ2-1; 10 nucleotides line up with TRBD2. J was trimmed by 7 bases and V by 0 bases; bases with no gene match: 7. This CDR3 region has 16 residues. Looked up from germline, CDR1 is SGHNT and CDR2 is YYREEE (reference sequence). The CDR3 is CASSLEPASGRNEQFF. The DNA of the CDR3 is TGTGCCAGCAGCTTGGAGCCGGCTAGCGGGAGAAATGAGCAGTTCTTC.

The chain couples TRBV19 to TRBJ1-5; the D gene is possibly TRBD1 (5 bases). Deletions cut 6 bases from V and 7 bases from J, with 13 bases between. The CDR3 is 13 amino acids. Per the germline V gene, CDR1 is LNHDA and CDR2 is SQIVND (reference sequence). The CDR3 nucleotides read TGTGCCAGTAGAGCGGAGGGGAGACAGCCCCAGCATTTT. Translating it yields CASRAEGRQPQHF. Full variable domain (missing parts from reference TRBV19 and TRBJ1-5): DGGITQSPKYLFRKEGQNVTLSCEQNLNHDAMYWYRQDPGQGLRLIYYSQIVNDFQKGDIAEGYSVSREKKESFPLTVTSAQKNPTAFYLCASRAEGRQPQHFGDGTRLSIL.

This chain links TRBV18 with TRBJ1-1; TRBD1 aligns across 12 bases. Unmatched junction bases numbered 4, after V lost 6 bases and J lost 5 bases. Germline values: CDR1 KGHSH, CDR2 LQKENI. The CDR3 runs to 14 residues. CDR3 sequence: CASSRDRGLTEAFF. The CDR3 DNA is TGTGCCAGCTCTCGGGACAGGGGGCTGACTGAAGCTTTCTTT.

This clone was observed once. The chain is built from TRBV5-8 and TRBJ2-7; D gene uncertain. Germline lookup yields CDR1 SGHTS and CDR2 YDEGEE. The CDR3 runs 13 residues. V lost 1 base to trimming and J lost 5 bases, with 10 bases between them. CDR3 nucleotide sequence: TGTGCCAGCAGCTTGCTGGGTACGCACGAGCAGTACTTC. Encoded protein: CASSLLGTHEQYF.

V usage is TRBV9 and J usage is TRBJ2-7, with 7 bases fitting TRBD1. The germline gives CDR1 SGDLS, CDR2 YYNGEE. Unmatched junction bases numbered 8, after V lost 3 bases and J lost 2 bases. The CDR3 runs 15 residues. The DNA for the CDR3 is TGTGCCAGCAGCGCACGGGACAGTGACACCTACGAGCAGTACTTC. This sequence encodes CASSARDSDTYEQYF.

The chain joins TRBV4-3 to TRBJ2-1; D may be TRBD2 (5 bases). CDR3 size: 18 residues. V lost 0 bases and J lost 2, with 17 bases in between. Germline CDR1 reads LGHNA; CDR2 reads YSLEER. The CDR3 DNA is TGCGCCAGCAGCCAAGACCCCGCGTCGGGATCGGCCTACAATGAGCAGTTCTTC. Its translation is CASSQDPASGSAYNEQFF.

CDR3 residues: CASSLGARLTDLLGDTDTQYF. The CDR3 DNA sequence: TGTGCCAGCAGTTTAGGCGCCCGACTGACCGACTTACTTGGGGACACAGATACGCAGTATTTT. The V gene is TRBV28, the J gene TRBJ2-3, with unresolved D. The CDR3 loop spans 21 amino acids. Per the germline V gene, CDR1 is MDHEN and CDR2 is SYDVKM. The V end was cut by 2 bases, the J end by 2 bases, with 29 bases between.

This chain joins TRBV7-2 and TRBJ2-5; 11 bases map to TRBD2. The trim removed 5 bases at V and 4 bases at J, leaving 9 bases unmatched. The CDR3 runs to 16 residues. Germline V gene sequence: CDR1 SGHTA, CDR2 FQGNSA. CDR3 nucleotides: TGTGCCAGCAGCCCTCGGCTAGCGGGAGGTGGAGAGACCCAGTACTTC. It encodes CASSPRLAGGGETQYF.

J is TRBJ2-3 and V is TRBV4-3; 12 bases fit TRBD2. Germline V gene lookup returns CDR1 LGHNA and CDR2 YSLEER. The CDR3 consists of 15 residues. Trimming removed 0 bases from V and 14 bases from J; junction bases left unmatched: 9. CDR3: CASSQDRLAGGSVYF. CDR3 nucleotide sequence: TGCGCCAGCAGCCAAGATAGGCTAGCGGGAGGGTCTGTGTATTTT.